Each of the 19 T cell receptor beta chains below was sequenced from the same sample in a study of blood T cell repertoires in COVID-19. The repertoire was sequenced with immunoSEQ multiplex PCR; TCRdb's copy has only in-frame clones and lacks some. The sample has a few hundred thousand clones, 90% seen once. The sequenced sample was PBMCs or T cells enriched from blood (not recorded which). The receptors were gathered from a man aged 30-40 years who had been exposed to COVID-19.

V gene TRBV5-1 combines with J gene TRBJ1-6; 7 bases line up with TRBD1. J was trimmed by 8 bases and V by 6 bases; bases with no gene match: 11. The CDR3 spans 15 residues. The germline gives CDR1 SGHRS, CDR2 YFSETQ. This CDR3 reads CASTRTGEKDSPLHF. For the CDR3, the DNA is TGCGCCAGCACCCGCACAGGGGAAAAAGATTCACCCCTCCACTTT.

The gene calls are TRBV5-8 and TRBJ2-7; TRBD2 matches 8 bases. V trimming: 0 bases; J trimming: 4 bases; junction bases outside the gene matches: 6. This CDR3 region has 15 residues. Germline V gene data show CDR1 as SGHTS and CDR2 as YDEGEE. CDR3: CASSLAGGAVYEQYF. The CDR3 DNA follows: TGTGCCAGCAGCTTGGCCGGGGGGGCGGTGTACGAGCAGTACTTC.

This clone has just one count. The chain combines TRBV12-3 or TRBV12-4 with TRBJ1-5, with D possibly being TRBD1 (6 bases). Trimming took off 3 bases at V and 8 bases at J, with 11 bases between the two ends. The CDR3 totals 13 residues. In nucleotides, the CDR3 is TGTGCCAGCAGTTTTCAGGGGAGGGAGCCCCAGCATTTT. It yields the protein CASSFQGREPQHF.

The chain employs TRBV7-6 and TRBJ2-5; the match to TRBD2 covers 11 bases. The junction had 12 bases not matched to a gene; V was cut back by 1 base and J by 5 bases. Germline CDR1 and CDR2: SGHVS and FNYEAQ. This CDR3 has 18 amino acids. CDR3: CASSLVVLAGGRTETQYF. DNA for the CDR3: TGTGCCAGCAGCTTAGTTGTTCTAGCGGGGGGCCGGACGGAGACCCAGTACTTC.

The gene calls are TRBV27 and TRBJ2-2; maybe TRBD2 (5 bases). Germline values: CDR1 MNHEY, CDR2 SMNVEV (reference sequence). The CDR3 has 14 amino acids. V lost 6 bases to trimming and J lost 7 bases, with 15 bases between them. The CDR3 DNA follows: TGTGCCAGCAGCCCCTTCTCAGCGGACGGGGAGCTGTTTTTT. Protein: CASSPFSADGELFF.

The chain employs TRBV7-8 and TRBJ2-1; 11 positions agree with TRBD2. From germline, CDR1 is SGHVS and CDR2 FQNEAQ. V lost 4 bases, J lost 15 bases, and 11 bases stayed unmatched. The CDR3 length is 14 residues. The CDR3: CASSSLAGGPVRFF. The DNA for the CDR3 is TGTGCCAGCAGCTCCTTAGCGGGGGGGCCGGTAAGGTTCTTC.

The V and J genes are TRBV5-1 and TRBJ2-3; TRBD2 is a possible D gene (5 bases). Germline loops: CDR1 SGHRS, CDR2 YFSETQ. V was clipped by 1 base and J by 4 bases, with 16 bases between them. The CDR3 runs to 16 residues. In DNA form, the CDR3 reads TGCGCCAGCAGCTTGACCCCAGTAGAGGGCTCAGATACGCAGTATTTT. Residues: CASSLTPVEGSDTQYF.

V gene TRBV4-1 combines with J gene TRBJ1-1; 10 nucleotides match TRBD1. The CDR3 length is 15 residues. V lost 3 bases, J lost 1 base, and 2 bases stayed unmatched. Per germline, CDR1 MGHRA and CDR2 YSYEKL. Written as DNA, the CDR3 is TGCGCCAGCAGCCAGACAGGGGGCAAGAACACTGAAGCTTTCTTT. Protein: CASSQTGGKNTEAFF.

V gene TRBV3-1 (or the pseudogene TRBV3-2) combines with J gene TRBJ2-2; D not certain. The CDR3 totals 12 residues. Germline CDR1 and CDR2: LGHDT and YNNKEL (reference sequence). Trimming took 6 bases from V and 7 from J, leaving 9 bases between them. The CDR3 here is CASSPYGGELFF. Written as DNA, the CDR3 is TGTGCCAGCAGTCCGTACGGCGGGGAGCTGTTTTTT.

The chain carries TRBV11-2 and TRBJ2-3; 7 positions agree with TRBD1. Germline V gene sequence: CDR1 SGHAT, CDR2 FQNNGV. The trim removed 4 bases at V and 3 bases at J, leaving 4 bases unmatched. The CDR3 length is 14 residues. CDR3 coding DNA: TGTGCCAGCAGCTACACAGGGGAGACAGATACGCAGTATTTT. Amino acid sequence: CASSYTGETDTQYF.

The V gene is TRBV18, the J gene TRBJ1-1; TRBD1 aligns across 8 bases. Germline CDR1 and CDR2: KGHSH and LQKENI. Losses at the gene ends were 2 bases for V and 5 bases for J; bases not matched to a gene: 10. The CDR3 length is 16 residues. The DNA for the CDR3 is TGTGCCAGCTCACCAGATCCCAGGGGGCGTCTTACTGAAGCTTTCTTT. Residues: CASSPDPRGRLTEAFF.

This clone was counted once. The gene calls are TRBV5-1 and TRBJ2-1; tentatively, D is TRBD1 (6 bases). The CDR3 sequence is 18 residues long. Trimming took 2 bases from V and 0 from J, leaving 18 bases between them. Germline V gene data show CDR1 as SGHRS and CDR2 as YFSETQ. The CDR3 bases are TGCGCCAGCAGCTTTCAAGGGGGTCGGGGATACTCCTACAATGAGCAGTTCTTC. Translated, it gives CASSFQGGRGYSYNEQFF.

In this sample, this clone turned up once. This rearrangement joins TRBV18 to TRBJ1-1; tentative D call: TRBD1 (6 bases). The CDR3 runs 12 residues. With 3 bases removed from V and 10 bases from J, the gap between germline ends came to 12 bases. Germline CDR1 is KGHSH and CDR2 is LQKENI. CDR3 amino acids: CASSPVLQGAFF. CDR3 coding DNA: TGTGCCAGCTCACCTGTTTTACAGGGAGCTTTCTTT. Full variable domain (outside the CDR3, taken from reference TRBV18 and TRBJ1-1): NAGVMQNPRHLVRRRGQEARLRCSPMKGHSHVYWYRQLPEEGLKFMVYLQKENIIDESGMPKERFSAEFPKEGPSILRIQQVVRGDSAAYFCASSPVLQGAFFGQGTRLTVV.

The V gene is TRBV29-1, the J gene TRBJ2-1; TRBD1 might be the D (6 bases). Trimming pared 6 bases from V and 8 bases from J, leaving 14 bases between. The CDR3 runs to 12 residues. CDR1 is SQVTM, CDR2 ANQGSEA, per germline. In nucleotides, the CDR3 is TGCAGCGTCGGCAGGGGCAAAGATGAGCAGTTCTTC. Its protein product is CSVGRGKDEQFF.

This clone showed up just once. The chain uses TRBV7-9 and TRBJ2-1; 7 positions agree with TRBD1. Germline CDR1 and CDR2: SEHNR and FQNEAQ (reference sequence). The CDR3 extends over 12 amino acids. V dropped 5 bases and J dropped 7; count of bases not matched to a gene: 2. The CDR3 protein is CASSIRGNEQFF. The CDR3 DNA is TGTGCCAGCAGCATCAGGGGGAATGAGCAGTTCTTC.

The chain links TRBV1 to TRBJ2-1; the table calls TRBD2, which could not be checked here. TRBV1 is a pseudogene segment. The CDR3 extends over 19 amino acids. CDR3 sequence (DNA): TGCACCAGCAGCCAAGCGCGATATAGGACTAGCGGGGGGGCCGATGAGCAGTTCTTC. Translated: CTSSQARYRTSGGADEQFF.

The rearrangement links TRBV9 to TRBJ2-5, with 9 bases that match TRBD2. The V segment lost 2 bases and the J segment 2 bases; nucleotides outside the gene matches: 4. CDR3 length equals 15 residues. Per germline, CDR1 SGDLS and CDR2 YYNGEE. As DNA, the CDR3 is TGTGCCAGCAGCGTTTCTAGCGGGGTTCAAGAGACCCAGTACTTC. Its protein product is CASSVSSGVQETQYF.

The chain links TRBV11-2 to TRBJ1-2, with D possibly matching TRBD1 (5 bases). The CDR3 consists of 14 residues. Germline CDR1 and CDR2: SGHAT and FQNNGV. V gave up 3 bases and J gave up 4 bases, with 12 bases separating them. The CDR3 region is CASSLLGPAYGYTF. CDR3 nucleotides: TGTGCCAGCAGCTTGTTGGGGCCGGCCTATGGCTACACCTTC.

The CDR3 nucleotides are TGTGCCAGCAGCCAAGATCGAGGATTCTTGCGGGGGGACACAGATACGCAGTATTTT. It is translated as CASSQDRGFLRGDTDTQYF. The chain recombines TRBV3-1 (or the pseudogene TRBV3-2) with TRBJ2-3; 8 positions agree with TRBD2. The CDR3 length is 19 residues. The germline CDR1 and CDR2 sequences are LGHDT and YNNKEL (reference sequence). Trimming cost V 0 bases and J 2 bases; bases outside gene matches: 13.